The clone carrying this TCR beta chain showed up just a few times. Its antigen is not known. The data were obtained in a study of post-analysis software for immune sequencing data. Study observations and caveats: Normalized Chao1 diversity was significantly reduced in patients versus controls. Comparison of patients with controls showed roughly five TRBV segments more frequent in patients, TRBV5-6, TRBV5-1 and TRBV20-1 among them.

The CDR3 runs 16 residues. Per germline, CDR1 PRHDT and CDR2 FYEKMQ (reference sequence). After removal of 4 bases from V and 4 bases from J, the junction contained 10 bases not matched to a gene. Unique molecular identifiers featured in each of the TCR beta cDNA libraries. TCRdb reprocessed the PCR reads via MiXCR and lists one record per CDR3 protein. This sample has approximately 770,000 distinct CDR3 sequences, with more than 45% found just once. The sequencing sample was made of blood. This clonotype originated in a girl aged 5-17 years with multiple sclerosis. This chain connects TRBV13 to TRBJ2-5; 9 nucleotides line up with TRBD1. The CDR3 region has the DNA TGTGCCAGCAGCTCCGCCGGGACAGGGTTGGTAGAGACCCAGTACTTC. Protein: CASSSAGTGLVETQYF.